The 7 T cell receptor beta chains presented below share a single source sample, sequenced in a study of blood T cell repertoires in COVID-19. The method was immunoSEQ multiplex PCR; TCRdb's version includes in-frame clones alone and lacks a portion of them. The profile shows around 130,000 clones, 80% of them singletons. The sequenced sample consisted of peripheral blood. The receptor set was obtained from a man aged 60 to 75 with active or convalescent COVID-19.

The chain carries TRBV6-2 or TRBV6-3 and TRBJ2-7; D unclear. The ends were cut back, 5 bases at V and 0 bases at J, with 8 bases in the middle. The CDR3 covers 13 residues. Germline CDR1 reads MNHEY; CDR2 reads SVGEGT. CDR3 protein: CASSVASSYEQYF. The CDR3 DNA sequence: TGTGCCAGCAGTGTTGCGAGCTCCTACGAGCAGTACTTC.

V is TRBV5-1 and J is TRBJ2-3; 8 bases are shared with TRBD1. The V gene's germline CDR1 is SGHRS and CDR2 YFSETQ. The CDR3 consists of 14 residues. J was trimmed by 6 bases and V by 7 bases; bases with no gene match: 10. The CDR3 loop reads CASRPDRAWDTQYF. DNA for the CDR3: TGCGCCAGCCGTCCGGACAGGGCCTGGGATACGCAGTATTTT.

The genes are TRBV6-5 and TRBJ1-2; no firm D call. CDR1 and CDR2 (germline): MNHEY, SVGAGI. This CDR3 region has 12 residues. V dropped 6 bases and J dropped 7 bases, with 12 bases sitting between them. DNA for the CDR3: TGTGCCAGCAGCCCGGGTTCGTTTGGCTACACCTTC. This gives the protein CASSPGSFGYTF.

V is TRBV28 and J is TRBJ2-1; weak D call: TRBD1 (5 bases). Trimming took off 2 bases at V and 6 bases at J, with 17 bases between the two ends. Germline CDR1 MDHEN, CDR2 SYDVKM. This CDR3 is built from 16 residues. CDR3 sequence (DNA): TGTGCCAGCAGTTTACTCGGGCAGGTACAGGCCAATGAGCAGTTCTTC. Translated: CASSLLGQVQANEQFF. Filled out from reference TRBV28 and TRBJ2-1, the complete variable domain reads DVKVTQSSRYLVKRTGEKVFLECVQDMDHENMFWYRQDPGLGLRLIYFSYDVKMKEKGDIPEGYSVSREKKERFSLILESASTNQTSMYLCASSLLGQVQANEQFFGPGTRLTVL.

J is TRBJ1-6 and V is TRBV9; D call uncertain. CDR3 length equals 14 residues. Per the germline V gene, CDR1 is SGDLS and CDR2 is YYNGEE. V was clipped by 0 bases and J by 8 bases, with 9 bases between them. The DNA of the CDR3 is TGTGCCAGCAGCGTAGCCTCTGAGGATTCACCCCTCCACTTT. Translating it yields CASSVASEDSPLHF. Using reference TRBV9 and TRBJ1-6 for the parts outside the CDR3, the full variable domain is DSGVTQTPKHLITATGQRVTLRCSPRSGDLSVYWYQQSLDQGLQFLIQYYNGEERAKGNILERFSAQQFPDLHSELNLSSLELGDSALYFCASSVASEDSPLHFGNGTRLTVT.

There are a few counts of this clone. This rearrangement joins TRBV5-4 to TRBJ2-4; 9 positions agree with TRBD1. Germline CDR1 SGHNT, CDR2 YYREEE (reference sequence). This CDR3 is 14 amino acids long. V lost 5 bases and J lost 7; bases outside the gene matches: 7. The CDR3, as DNA: TGTGCCAGCAGTCAGGGACAGGGAGAGAACATTCAGTACTTC. This translates into CASSQGQGENIQYF.

The chain recombines TRBV7-9 with TRBJ1-1; TRBD1 is a possible D gene (6 bases). This CDR3 spans 15 amino acids. V was trimmed by 4 bases and J by 5 bases, leaving 17 bases between them. The V gene's germline CDR1 is SEHNR and CDR2 FQNEAQ (reference sequence). The CDR3 is CASSSSGHPKTEAFF. As DNA, the CDR3 is TGTGCCAGCAGCTCCTCGGGACACCCGAAGACTGAAGCTTTCTTT.